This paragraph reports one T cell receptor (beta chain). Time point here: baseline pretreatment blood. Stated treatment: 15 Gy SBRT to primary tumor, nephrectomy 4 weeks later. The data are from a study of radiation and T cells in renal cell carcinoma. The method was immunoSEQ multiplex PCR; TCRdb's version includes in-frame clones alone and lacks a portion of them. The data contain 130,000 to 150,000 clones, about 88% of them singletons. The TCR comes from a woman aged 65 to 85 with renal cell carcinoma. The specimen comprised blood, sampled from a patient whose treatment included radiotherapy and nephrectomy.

The CDR3 here is CAWGVLLRAGGADTQYF. The CDR3 nucleotides read TGTGCCTGGGGAGTACTTTTACGAGCGGGGGGGGCAGATACGCAGTATTTT. The chain employs TRBV30 and TRBJ2-3; 10 nucleotides agree with TRBD2. Looked up from germline, CDR1 is GTSNPN and CDR2 is SVGIG (reference sequence). The V gene end was trimmed by 5 bases and the J gene end by 4 bases; junction bases not matched to a gene: 15. CDR3 length equals 17 residues.